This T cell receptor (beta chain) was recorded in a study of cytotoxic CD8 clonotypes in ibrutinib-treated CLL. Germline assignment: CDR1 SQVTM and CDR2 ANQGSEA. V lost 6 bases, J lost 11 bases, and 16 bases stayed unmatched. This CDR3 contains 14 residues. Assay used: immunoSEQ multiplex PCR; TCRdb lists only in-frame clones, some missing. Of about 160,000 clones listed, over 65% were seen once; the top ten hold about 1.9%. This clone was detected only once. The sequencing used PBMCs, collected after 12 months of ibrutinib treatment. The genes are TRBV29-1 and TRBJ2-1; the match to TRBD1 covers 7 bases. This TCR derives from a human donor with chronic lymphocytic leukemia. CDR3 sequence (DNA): TGCAGCGTCGCCTCGACAGGGACCCTTAACAAGCAGTTCTTC. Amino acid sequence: CSVASTGTLNKQFF.